The source of this TCR beta chain is a study of cytomegalovirus exposure and HLA in healthy donors. Study background: Early on, a data release was issued that held approximately 92 million unique TCRs from HLA-typed donors.

The PCR was carried out with 60 Vbeta primers and 13 Jbeta primers. Measured with immunoSEQ multiplex PCR; TCRdb has only the in-frame clones, and not every one. The table has under 250,000 clones, 82% seen once; the top ten hold less than 3%. Notes on the study in general: It was reported that the classifier diagnosed cytomegalovirus status with high specificity and sensitivity in both the original and validation cohorts. In a later analysis, V- and J-gene trimming of beta chains associated with a DCLRE1C missense variant, replicated independently.

About this clone: Its matching antigen is unknown.

This CDR3 has 17 amino acids. Germline CDR1 and CDR2: SGHTA and FQGTGA. J was trimmed by 4 bases and V by 5 bases; bases with no gene match: 9. Healthy people donating bone marrow made up the donors. V is TRBV7-3 and J is TRBJ2-2; 11 nucleotides line up with TRBD1. This clonotype originated in a woman between 40 and 55 years old in good health and CMV-seronegative. Input material: PBMCs. The DNA for the CDR3 is TGTGCCAGCAGCCTAGGAGGGACAGGGGGAATCACCGGGGAGCTGTTTTTT. This codes for CASSLGGTGGITGELFF.